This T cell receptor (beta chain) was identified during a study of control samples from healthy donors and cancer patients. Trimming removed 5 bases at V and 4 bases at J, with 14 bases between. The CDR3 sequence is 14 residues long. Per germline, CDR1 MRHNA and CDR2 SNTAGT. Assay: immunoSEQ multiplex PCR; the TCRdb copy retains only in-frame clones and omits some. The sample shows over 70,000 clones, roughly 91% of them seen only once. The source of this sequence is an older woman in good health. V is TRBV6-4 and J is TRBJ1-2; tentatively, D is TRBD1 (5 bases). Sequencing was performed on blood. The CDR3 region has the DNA TGTGCCAGCAGTACGGGACGCGGGACCTATGGCTACACCTTC. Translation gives CASSTGRGTYGYTF.